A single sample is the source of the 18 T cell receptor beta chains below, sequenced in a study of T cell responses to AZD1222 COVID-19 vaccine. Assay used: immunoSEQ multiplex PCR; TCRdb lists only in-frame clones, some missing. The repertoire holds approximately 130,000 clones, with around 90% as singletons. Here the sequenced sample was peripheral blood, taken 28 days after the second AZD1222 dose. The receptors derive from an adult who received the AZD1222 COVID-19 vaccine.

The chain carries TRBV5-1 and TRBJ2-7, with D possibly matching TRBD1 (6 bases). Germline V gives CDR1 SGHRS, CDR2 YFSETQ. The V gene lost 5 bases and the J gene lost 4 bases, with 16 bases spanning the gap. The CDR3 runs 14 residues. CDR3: CASRLMDSTYEQYF. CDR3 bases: TGCGCCAGCAGACTCATGGACAGTACTTACGAGCAGTACTTC. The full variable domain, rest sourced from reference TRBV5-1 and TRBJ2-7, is KAGVTQTPRYLIKTRGQQVTLSCSPISGHRSVSWYQQTPGQGLQFLFEYFSETQRNKGNFPGRFSGRQFSNSRSEMNVSTLELGDSALYLCASRLMDSTYEQYFGPGTRLTVT.

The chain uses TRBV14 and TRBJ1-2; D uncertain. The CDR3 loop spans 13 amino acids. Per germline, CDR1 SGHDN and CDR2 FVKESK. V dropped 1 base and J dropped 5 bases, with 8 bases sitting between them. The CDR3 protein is CASSQGLAYGYTF. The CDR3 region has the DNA TGTGCCAGCAGCCAAGGGCTCGCATATGGCTACACCTTC.

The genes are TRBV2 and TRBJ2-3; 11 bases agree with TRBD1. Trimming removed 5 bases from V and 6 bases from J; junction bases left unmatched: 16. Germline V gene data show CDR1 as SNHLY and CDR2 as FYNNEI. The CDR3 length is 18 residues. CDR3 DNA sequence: TGTGCCAGCAGTCAACTCCCTGGACAGGGGGCCCTCGGGGATACGCAGTATTTT. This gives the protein CASSQLPGQGALGDTQYF. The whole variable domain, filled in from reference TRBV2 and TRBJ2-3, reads EPEVTQTPSHQVTQMGQEVILRCVPISNHLYFYWYRQILGQKVEFLVSFYNNEISEKSEIFDDQFSVERPDGSNFTLKIRSTKLEDSAMYFCASSQLPGQGALGDTQYFGPGTRLTVL.

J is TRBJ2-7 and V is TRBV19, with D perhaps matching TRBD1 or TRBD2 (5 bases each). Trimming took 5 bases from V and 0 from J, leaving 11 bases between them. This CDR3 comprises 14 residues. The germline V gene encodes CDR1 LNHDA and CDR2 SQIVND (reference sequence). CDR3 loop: CASSSGTGSYEQYF. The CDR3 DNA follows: TGTGCCAGTAGTTCGGGGACGGGCTCCTACGAGCAGTACTTC.

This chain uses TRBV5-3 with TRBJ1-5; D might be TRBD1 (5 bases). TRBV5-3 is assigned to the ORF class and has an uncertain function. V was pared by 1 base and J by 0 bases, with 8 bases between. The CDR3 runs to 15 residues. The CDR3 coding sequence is TGTGCCAGAAGCTTGCTGGACACTAGCAATCAGCCCCAGCATTTT. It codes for CARSLLDTSNQPQHF.

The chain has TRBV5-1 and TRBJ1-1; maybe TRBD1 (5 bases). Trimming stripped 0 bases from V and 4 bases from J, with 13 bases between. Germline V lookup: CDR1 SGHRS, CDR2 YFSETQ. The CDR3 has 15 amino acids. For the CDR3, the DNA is TGCGCCAGCAGCTTGGAGGGACCCGGTTCCACTGAAGCTTTCTTT. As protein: CASSLEGPGSTEAFF.

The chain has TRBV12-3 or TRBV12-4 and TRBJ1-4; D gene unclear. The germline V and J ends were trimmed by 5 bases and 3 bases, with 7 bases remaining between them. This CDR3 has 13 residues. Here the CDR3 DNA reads TGTGCCAGCAGTACCGCCTCTAATGAAAAACTGTTTTTT. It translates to CASSTASNEKLFF.

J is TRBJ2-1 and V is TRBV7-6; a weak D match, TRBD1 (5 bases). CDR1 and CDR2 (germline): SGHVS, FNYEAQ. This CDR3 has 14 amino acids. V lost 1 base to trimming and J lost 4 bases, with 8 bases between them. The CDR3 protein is CASSLGQQYNEQFF. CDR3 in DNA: TGTGCCAGCAGCTTAGGACAGCAATACAATGAGCAGTTCTTC.

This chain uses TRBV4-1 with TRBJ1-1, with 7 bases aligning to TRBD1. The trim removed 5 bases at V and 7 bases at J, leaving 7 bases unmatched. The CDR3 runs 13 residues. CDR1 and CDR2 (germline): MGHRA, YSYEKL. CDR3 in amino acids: CASSARGSDEAFF. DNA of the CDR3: TGCGCCAGCAGCGCCAGGGGGTCGGATGAAGCTTTCTTT.

The CDR3 reads CAISESRGMDNSPLHF. CDR3 nucleotide sequence: TGTGCCATCAGTGAGTCGAGGGGTATGGATAATTCACCCCTCCACTTT. This chain uses TRBV10-3 with TRBJ1-6; a weak D match, TRBD1 (5 bases). CDR1 is ENHRY and CDR2 is SYGVKD in the germline V gene. The V end was cut by 0 bases, the J end by 5 bases, with 11 bases between. The CDR3 has 16 residues.

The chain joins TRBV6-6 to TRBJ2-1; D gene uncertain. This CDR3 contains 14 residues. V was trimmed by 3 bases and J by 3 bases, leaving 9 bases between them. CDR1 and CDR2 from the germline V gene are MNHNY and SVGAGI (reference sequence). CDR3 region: CASSYPNSYNEQFF. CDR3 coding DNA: TGTGCCAGCAGTTATCCAAATAGCTACAATGAGCAGTTCTTC.

CDR3 loop: CASSYFSSYEQYF. CDR3 DNA sequence: TGTGCCAGCAGTTACTTCAGCTCCTACGAGCAGTACTTC. The V call is TRBV6-2 or TRBV6-3, the J call TRBJ2-7; D gene ambiguous. The ends were cut back, 1 base at V and 0 bases at J, with 4 bases in the middle. The germline V gene encodes CDR1 MNHEY and CDR2 SVGEGT. The CDR3 is made up of 13 amino acids.

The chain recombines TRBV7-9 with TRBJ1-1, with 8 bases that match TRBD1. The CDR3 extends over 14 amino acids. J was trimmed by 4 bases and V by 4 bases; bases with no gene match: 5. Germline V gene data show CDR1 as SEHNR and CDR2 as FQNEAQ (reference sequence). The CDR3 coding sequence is TGTGCCAGCAGCTCAGGGGGCGTTGGCACTGAAGCTTTCTTT. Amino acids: CASSSGGVGTEAFF.

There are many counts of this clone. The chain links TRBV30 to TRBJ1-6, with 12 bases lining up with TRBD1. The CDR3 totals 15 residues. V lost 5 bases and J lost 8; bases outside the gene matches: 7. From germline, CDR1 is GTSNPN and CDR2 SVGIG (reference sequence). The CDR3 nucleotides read TGTGCCTGGTGTCCCCGGGACAGGGGGCATTCACCCCTCCACTTT. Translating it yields CAWCPRDRGHSPLHF.

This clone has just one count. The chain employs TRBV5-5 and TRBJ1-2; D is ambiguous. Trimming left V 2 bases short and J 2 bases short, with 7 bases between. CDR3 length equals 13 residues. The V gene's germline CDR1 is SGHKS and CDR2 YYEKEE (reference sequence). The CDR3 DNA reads TGTGCCAGCAGCTTAACACAGAACTATGGCTACACCTTC. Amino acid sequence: CASSLTQNYGYTF.

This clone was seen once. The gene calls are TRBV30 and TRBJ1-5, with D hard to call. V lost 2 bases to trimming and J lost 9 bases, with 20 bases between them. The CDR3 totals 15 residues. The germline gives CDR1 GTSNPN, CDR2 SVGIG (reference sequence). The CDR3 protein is CAWSKLDGLVRPQHF. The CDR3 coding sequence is TGTGCCTGGAGTAAACTGGACGGCCTGGTACGGCCCCAGCATTTT.

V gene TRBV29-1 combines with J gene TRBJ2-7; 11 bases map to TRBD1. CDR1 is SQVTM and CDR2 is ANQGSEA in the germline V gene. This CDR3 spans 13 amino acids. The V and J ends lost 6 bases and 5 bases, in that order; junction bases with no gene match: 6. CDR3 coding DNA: TGCAGCGTCGCCCGGGACAGGGGGGACGAGCAGTACTTC. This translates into CSVARDRGDEQYF.

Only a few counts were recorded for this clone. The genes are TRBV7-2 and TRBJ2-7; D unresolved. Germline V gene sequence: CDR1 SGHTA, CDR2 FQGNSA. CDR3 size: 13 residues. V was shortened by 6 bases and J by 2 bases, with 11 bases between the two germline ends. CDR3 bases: TGTGCCAGCAGTATACTTTGGACCTACGAGCAGTACTTC. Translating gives CASSILWTYEQYF. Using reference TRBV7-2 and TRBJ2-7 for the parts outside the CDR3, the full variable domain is GAGVSQSPSNKVTEKGKDVELRCDPISGHTALYWYRQSLGQGLEFLIYFQGNSAPDKSGLPSDRFSAERTGGSVSTLTIQRTQQEDSAVYLCASSILWTYEQYFGPGTRLTVT.